The next 29 T cell receptor beta chains were all read from a single sample in a study of T-cell reconstitution after alpha-beta-depleted transplantation in children. It was with unique molecular identifiers that the TCRbeta library was prepared. MiXCR was run by TCRdb on the PCR reads, yielding one entry per CDR3 protein. The sample includes 780,000 or so distinct CDR3 sequences, approximately 15% of them seen just once. The starting material was PBMCs, mostly from graft donor cells, obtained 360 days after TCRalphabeta/CD19-depleted stem cell transplant. All receptors derive from a male patient younger than 18 who had a stem cell transplant for acute lymphoblastic leukemia, so the T cells may come from the graft donor.

This clonotype was picked up a small number of times. V and J are TRBV5-1 and TRBJ2-7; 12 bases agree with TRBD1. The germline gives CDR1 SGHRS, CDR2 YFSETQ. V shed 5 bases and J 9 bases; nucleotides not matched to a gene: 9. The CDR3 has 14 residues. The CDR3 protein is CASRPGQGATGQYF. In nucleotides, the CDR3 is TGCGCCAGCAGACCGGGACAGGGGGCCACCGGGCAGTACTTC.

This clonotype was recorded at least ten times. The chain links TRBV12-3 or TRBV12-4 to TRBJ2-3, with D unresolved. The CDR3 spans 16 residues. Deletions cut 3 bases from V and 0 bases from J, with 13 bases between. As DNA, the CDR3 is TGTGCCAGCAGTTTTCGGCGAATGAGTAGCACAGATACGCAGTATTTT. Residues: CASSFRRMSSTDTQYF.

The chain couples TRBV9 to TRBJ1-4; no reliable D call. This CDR3 spans 12 amino acids. V lost 4 bases to trimming and J lost 8 bases, with 9 bases between them. Germline values: CDR1 SGDLS, CDR2 YYNGEE. CDR3 sequence (DNA): TGTGCCAGCAGCATCCCGCGGGAAAAACTGTTTTTT. Translating gives CASSIPREKLFF.

This sequence joins TRBV6-5 and TRBJ2-1; maybe TRBD1 (6 bases). The CDR3 sequence is 16 residues long. Germline V lookup: CDR1 MNHEY, CDR2 SVGAGI. The ends were cut back, 0 bases at V and 5 bases at J, with 14 bases in the middle. The DNA of the CDR3 is TGTGCCAGCAGTTACTCCGGGACAACTCCCGACAATGAGCAGTTCTTC. As protein: CASSYSGTTPDNEQFF.

The chain couples TRBV18 to TRBJ2-2; D possibly corresponds to TRBD2 (5 bases). This CDR3 is 14 amino acids long. CDR1 and CDR2 from the germline V gene are KGHSH and LQKENI. Trimming removed 4 bases at V and 3 bases at J, with 9 bases between. CDR3 nucleotides: TGTGCCAGCTCACGTGAGGGATACACCGGGGAGCTGTTTTTT. It translates to CASSREGYTGELFF.

This clonotype was seen just once. J is TRBJ2-7 and V is TRBV20-1; 11 bases line up with TRBD2. The J segment lost 3 bases and the V segment lost 6 bases, leaving 7 bases of the junction unmatched. The CDR3 contains 14 residues. CDR1 DFQATT and CDR2 SNEGSKA come from the germline V gene (reference sequence). The CDR3 loop is CSALLAGEVYEQYF. For the CDR3, the DNA is TGCAGTGCCTTACTAGCGGGAGAGGTCTACGAGCAGTACTTC.

This clonotype has just a few counts. J is TRBJ2-1 and V is TRBV4-2, with D possibly being TRBD1 (6 bases). This CDR3 is 14 amino acids long. Germline V gene lookup returns CDR1 LGHNA and CDR2 YNFKEQ. The V end lost 1 base, the J end lost 5 bases, and 9 bases lay between the germline ends. The DNA for the CDR3 is TGTGCCAGCAGCCAAGCCGGACAGCACAATGAGCAGTTCTTC. Translating it yields CASSQAGQHNEQFF.

This clonotype was counted ten times or more. The chain employs TRBV6-1 and TRBJ2-1, with D possibly matching TRBD1 (5 bases). V lost 6 bases, J lost 0 bases, and 9 bases lay in between. CDR1 and CDR2 from the germline V gene are MNHNS and SASEGT. This CDR3 contains 14 residues. The CDR3 region has the DNA TGTGCCAGCAGACCAGACAGCTCCTACAATGAGCAGTTCTTC. Translated, it gives CASRPDSSYNEQFF.

This clonotype was counted only a few times. The chain combines TRBV11-1 with TRBJ2-7; D unresolved. The germline V gene has CDR1 SGHAT and CDR2 FQDESV (reference sequence). The V gene lost 6 bases and the J gene lost 2 bases, with 11 bases spanning the gap. The CDR3 is made up of 13 amino acids. CDR3 amino acids: CASSFRVAYEQYF. CDR3 DNA sequence: TGTGCCAGCAGTTTCCGGGTAGCCTACGAGCAGTACTTC.

CDR3 loop: CASSLDKGNQPQHF. Here the CDR3 DNA reads TGTGCCAGCAGCCTCGACAAGGGCAATCAGCCCCAGCATTTT. The chain combines TRBV6-1 with TRBJ1-5; D not certain. The CDR3 consists of 14 residues. The germline V gene encodes CDR1 MNHNS and CDR2 SASEGT. Trimming removed 6 bases at V and 2 bases at J, with 11 bases between.

The V call is TRBV19, the J call TRBJ2-7, with D unresolved. The CDR3 spans 14 residues. CDR1 and CDR2 from the germline V gene are LNHDA and SQIVND (reference sequence). Trimming left V 4 bases short and J 7 bases short, with 17 bases between. CDR3 amino acids: CASSTLPGVSEQYF. The CDR3 bases are TGTGCCAGTAGTACCCTCCCCGGAGTCTCTGAGCAGTACTTC.

The V and J genes are TRBV5-1 and TRBJ1-5, with 9 bases that match TRBD1. The CDR3 runs 15 residues. The trim removed 4 bases at V and 7 bases at J, leaving 9 bases unmatched. Germline CDR1 and CDR2: SGHRS and YFSETQ. CDR3 loop: CASSPRTGEDQPQHF. The DNA for the CDR3 is TGCGCCAGCAGCCCCCGGACAGGGGAAGACCAGCCCCAGCATTTT.

This clonotype was counted only a few times. The genes are TRBV4-1 and TRBJ2-7; D gene ambiguous. V dropped 0 bases and J dropped 1 base, with 7 bases sitting between them. The CDR3 loop spans 14 amino acids. Germline V gene sequence: CDR1 MGHRA, CDR2 YSYEKL. This CDR3 reads CASSQEAASYEQYF. The CDR3 DNA sequence: TGCGCCAGCAGCCAAGAGGCAGCATCCTACGAGCAGTACTTC.

A few counts support this clonotype. The V gene is TRBV2, the J gene TRBJ2-1; the match to TRBD2 covers 15 bases. Germline V gene sequence: CDR1 SNHLY, CDR2 FYNNEI. The ends lost 5 bases at V and 0 bases at J; junction bases unmatched: 8. The CDR3 is 19 amino acids. In nucleotides, the CDR3 is TGTGCCAGCAGTAACCAGGGACTAGCGGGAGGCCGCTCCTACAATGAGCAGTTCTTC. Translated: CASSNQGLAGGRSYNEQFF.

This clonotype was found many times. The chain employs TRBV4-2 and TRBJ2-1; 9 positions agree with TRBD2. Germline V gives CDR1 LGHNA, CDR2 YNFKEQ. CDR3 length: 17 residues. Trimming cost V 3 bases and J 2 bases; bases outside gene matches: 8. The CDR3 loop is CASSQTTSGGTYNEQFF. As DNA, the CDR3 is TGTGCCAGCAGCCAGACGACTAGCGGAGGAACCTACAATGAGCAGTTCTTC.

The chain has TRBV7-3 and TRBJ1-5; D ambiguous. V was cut by 8 bases and J by 5 bases, with 13 bases left in between. Germline V gives CDR1 SGHTA, CDR2 FQGTGA. This CDR3 region has 13 residues. The CDR3 DNA reads as TGTGCCAGCTCGTACGGCAACGATCAGCCCCAGCATTTT. Amino acid sequence: CASSYGNDQPQHF.

The chain combines TRBV2 with TRBJ1-5; TRBD1 aligns across 8 bases. Germline V gene data show CDR1 as SNHLY and CDR2 as FYNNEI. V shed 5 bases and J 4 bases; nucleotides not matched to a gene: 13. CDR3 length: 17 residues. The CDR3 DNA is TGTGCCAGCAGTACCGAGGACAGGGAGGTCGGAAATCAGCCCCAGCATTTT. Protein product: CASSTEDREVGNQPQHF.

This clonotype has more than one count but fewer than ten. This chain joins TRBV3-1 and TRBJ2-3; 9 nucleotides line up with TRBD2. Germline assignment: CDR1 LGHDT and CDR2 YNNKEL (reference sequence). V dropped 0 bases and J dropped 6; count of bases not matched to a gene: 7. This CDR3 has 16 amino acids. This CDR3 is CASSQDGLARYDTQYF. In DNA form, the CDR3 reads TGTGCCAGCAGCCAAGATGGACTAGCGCGCTATGATACGCAGTATTTT.

The V and J genes are TRBV4-1 and TRBJ2-7, with 9 bases fitting TRBD1. The germline V gene encodes CDR1 MGHRA and CDR2 YSYEKL. The ends lost 2 bases at V and 5 bases at J; junction bases unmatched: 10. This CDR3 is 16 amino acids long. This chain's CDR3 is CASSQQLGTGNDEQYF. In DNA form, the CDR3 reads TGCGCCAGCAGCCAACAACTTGGGACAGGGAACGACGAGCAGTACTTC.

The chain has TRBV9 and TRBJ2-7, with TRBD2 matching over 7 bases. Unmatched junction bases numbered 7, after V lost 4 bases and J lost 3 bases. CDR1 and CDR2 (germline): SGDLS, YYNGEE. This CDR3 has 14 amino acids. The CDR3 spells CASSSGLQHYEQYF. CDR3 coding DNA: TGTGCCAGCAGCTCGGGACTACAACACTACGAGCAGTACTTC.

This clonotype was counted only a few times. The chain uses TRBV15 and TRBJ2-1; TRBD2 is a possible D gene (6 bases). In germline, CDR1 is LNHNV, CDR2 YYDKDF (reference sequence). The CDR3 covers 17 residues. Trimming removed 0 bases at V and 2 bases at J, with 14 bases between. The CDR3, as DNA: TGTGCCACCAGCAGAGATGTGGGACTGGCTACCTACAATGAGCAGTTCTTC. Its protein is CATSRDVGLATYNEQFF.

This clonotype was observed many times. The rearrangement joins TRBV7-8 to TRBJ2-2, with 7 nucleotides matching TRBD2. CDR1 and CDR2 from the germline V gene are SGHVS and FQNEAQ. Unmatched junction bases numbered 18, after V lost 6 bases and J lost 2 bases. The CDR3 contains 19 residues. The CDR3 nucleotides are TGTGCCAGCAGTCCCGACCTCTTCCTAGCGGTTAGAAACACCGGGGAGCTGTTTTTT. It specifies CASSPDLFLAVRNTGELFF.

The chain combines TRBV7-7 with TRBJ1-3; no clear D gene. V was pared by 1 base and J by 4 bases, with 8 bases between. The CDR3 runs to 14 residues. From germline, CDR1 is SSHAT and CDR2 FNYEAQ (reference sequence). The CDR3 loop is CASSLEVGGNTIYF. The CDR3 DNA is TGTGCCAGCAGCTTAGAAGTTGGGGGAAACACCATATATTTT.

This chain uses TRBV4-1 with TRBJ2-7; 12 nucleotides match TRBD2. V trimming: 2 bases; J trimming: 0 bases; junction bases outside the gene matches: 8. This CDR3 is built from 18 residues. CDR1 and CDR2 (germline): MGHRA, YSYEKL. CDR3 bases: TGCGCCAGCAGCCAATGGACTAGCGGGACGATCGGCTCCTACGAGCAGTACTTC. It yields the protein CASSQWTSGTIGSYEQYF.

Ten or more counts support this clonotype. The chain combines TRBV24-1 with TRBJ2-1, with 8 bases that match TRBD1. Looked up from germline, CDR1 is KGHDR and CDR2 is SFDVKD. CDR3 length equals 14 residues. J lost 4 bases, V lost 3 bases, and 1 base had no gene match. CDR3 sequence reads: CATSDGTGYNEQFF. The DNA of the CDR3 is TGTGCCACCAGTGATGGGACAGGTTACAATGAGCAGTTCTTC.

This clonotype was detected ten times or more. The chain carries TRBV5-1 and TRBJ2-1; 9 nucleotides align to TRBD2. The length of the CDR3 is 15 residues. Germline loops: CDR1 SGHRS, CDR2 YFSETQ. Germline trimming cut 4 bases from V and 8 bases from J; bases unmatched to any gene: 10. The CDR3 DNA sequence: TGCGCCAGCAGCCTTGGGCGGGAGGGCCTCCATGAGCAGTTCTTC. Its protein product is CASSLGREGLHEQFF.

The chain couples TRBV4-2 to TRBJ1-3; TRBD1 matches 7 bases. Germline CDR1 and CDR2: LGHNA and YNFKEQ. This CDR3 region has 16 residues. The ends lost 2 bases at V and 4 bases at J; junction bases unmatched: 8. In nucleotides, the CDR3 is TGTGCCAGCAGCCAATTTGACAGGGAGCACGGAAACACCATATATTTT. Encoded protein: CASSQFDREHGNTIYF.

This clonotype was observed a few times. This chain joins TRBV6-6 and TRBJ2-5, with 8 bases lining up with TRBD1. V lost 7 bases, J lost 9 bases, and 7 bases stayed unmatched. The CDR3 totals 12 residues. CDR1 MNHNY and CDR2 SVGAGI come from the germline V gene (reference sequence). The CDR3 nucleotides are TGTGCCAGCACCGACAGGGGTGCGGCCCAGTACTTC. Encoded protein: CASTDRGAAQYF.

The table lists this clonotype with many counts. The chain employs TRBV4-1 and TRBJ2-1; D tentatively reads TRBD1 or TRBD2 (5 bases each). Germline values: CDR1 MGHRA, CDR2 YSYEKL. This CDR3 contains 16 residues. V lost 1 base to trimming and J lost 0 bases, with 10 bases between them. Here the CDR3 DNA reads TGCGCCAGCAGCCAAGGGGGGACCTTCTCCTACAATGAGCAGTTCTTC. It is translated as CASSQGGTFSYNEQFF.